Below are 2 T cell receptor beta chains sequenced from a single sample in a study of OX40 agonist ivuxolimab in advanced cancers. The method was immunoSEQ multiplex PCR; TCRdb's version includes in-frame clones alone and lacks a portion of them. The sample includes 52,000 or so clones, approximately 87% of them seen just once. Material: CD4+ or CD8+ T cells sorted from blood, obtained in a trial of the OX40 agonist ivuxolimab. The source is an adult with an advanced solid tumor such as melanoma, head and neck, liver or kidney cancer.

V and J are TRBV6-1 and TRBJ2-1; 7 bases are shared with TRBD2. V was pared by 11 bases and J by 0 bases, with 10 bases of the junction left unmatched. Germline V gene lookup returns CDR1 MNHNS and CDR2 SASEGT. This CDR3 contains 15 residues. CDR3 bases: TGTGCCCTTCTCCGGGGGGTGAACTCCTACAATGAGCAGTTCTTC. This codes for CALLRGVNSYNEQFF.

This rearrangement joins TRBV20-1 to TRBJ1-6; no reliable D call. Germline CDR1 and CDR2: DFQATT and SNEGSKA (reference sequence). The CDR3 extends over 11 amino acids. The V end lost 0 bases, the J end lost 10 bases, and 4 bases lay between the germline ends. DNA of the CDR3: TGCAGTGCTAGAGATCAATCACCCCTCCACTTT. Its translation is CSARDQSPLHF.